One and the same sample provided the 15 T cell receptor beta chains below, sequenced in a study of blood T cell repertoires in COVID-19. Only in-frame clones appear in the TCRdb table, and some are missing; sequencing was by immunoSEQ multiplex PCR. The data show a few hundred thousand clones, with more than 65% seen just once and 3.4% held by the top ten. Sequencing used PBMCs or T cells enriched from blood (not recorded which). All receptors come from a man in his fifties or sixties who had recovered from COVID-19.

This CDR3 reads CASSSAAGQGDTEAFF. In DNA form, the CDR3 reads TGTGCCAGCAGCTCCGCAGCCGGACAGGGCGACACTGAAGCTTTCTTT. The chain has TRBV7-9 and TRBJ1-1; 8 bases map to TRBD1. Trimming cost V 4 bases and J 3 bases; bases outside gene matches: 10. In germline, CDR1 is SEHNR, CDR2 FQNEAQ (reference sequence). The CDR3 is made up of 16 amino acids.

This chain links TRBV28 with TRBJ1-5; possibly TRBD1 for D (5 bases). This CDR3 contains 16 residues. Per germline, CDR1 MDHEN and CDR2 SYDVKM. Trimming stripped 4 bases from V and 0 bases from J, with 13 bases between. CDR3 sequence (DNA): TGTGCCAGCAGTTCTCCCGGGGGGGGTAGCAATCAGCCCCAGCATTTT. It is translated as CASSSPGGGSNQPQHF.

The chain recombines TRBV30 with TRBJ1-1; 8 positions match TRBD1. This CDR3 has 12 amino acids. V was clipped by 2 bases and J by 6 bases; unmatched bases: 2. Germline V gene lookup returns CDR1 GTSNPN and CDR2 SVGIG (reference sequence). CDR3 sequence reads: CAWSQGAAEAFF. The CDR3 DNA sequence: TGTGCCTGGAGTCAGGGGGCTGCTGAAGCTTTCTTT.

This rearrangement joins TRBV11-3 to TRBJ1-5; 8 nucleotides line up with TRBD1. J lost 1 base, V lost 5 bases, and 10 bases had no gene match. Germline V gene lookup returns CDR1 SGHNT and CDR2 YENEEA. This CDR3 is 17 amino acids long. CDR3 protein: CASSIGQGRMSNQPQHF. The CDR3, as DNA: TGTGCCAGCAGCATCGGACAGGGTCGGATGAGCAATCAGCCCCAGCATTTT. The full variable domain, in which reference TRBV11-3 and TRBJ1-5 provide the parts outside the CDR3, is EAGVVQSPRYKIIEKKQPVAFWCNPISGHNTLYWYLQNLGQGPELLIRYENEEAVDDSQLPKDRFSAERLKGVDSTLKIQPAELGDSAVYLCASSIGQGRMSNQPQHFGDGTRLSIL.

The chain has TRBV7-8 and TRBJ1-2; perhaps TRBD1 as D (5 bases). The CDR3 has 15 residues. The ends were cut back, 7 bases at V and 6 bases at J, with 21 bases in the middle. Germline V gives CDR1 SGHVS, CDR2 FQNEAQ. In nucleotides, the CDR3 is TGTGCCAGCACAGGAGCGACGAAGGGGAAGAATGGCTACACCTTC. As protein: CASTGATKGKNGYTF.

V gene TRBV28 combines with J gene TRBJ2-1; D is perhaps TRBD2 (6 bases). The germline V and J ends were trimmed by 3 bases and 6 bases, with 15 bases remaining between them. The CDR3 totals 15 residues. CDR1 MDHEN and CDR2 SYDVKM come from the germline V gene. CDR3 DNA sequence: TGTGCCAGCAGTTTGGGGGGAGCTGGTGGCAATGAGCAGTTCTTC. Its protein is CASSLGGAGGNEQFF.

This clone has only one observation. The rearrangement joins TRBV11-2 to TRBJ2-1; D gene uncertain. Trimming pared 5 bases from V and 7 bases from J, leaving 6 bases between. The length of the CDR3 is 11 residues. Germline CDR1 is SGHAT and CDR2 is FQNNGV. CDR3 DNA sequence: TGTGCCAGCAGCGTCCAAAATGAGCAGTTCTTC. It is translated as CASSVQNEQFF. Full variable domain (rest looked up from reference TRBV11-2 and TRBJ2-1): EAGVAQSPRYKIIEKRQSVAFWCNPISGHATLYWYQQILGQGPKLLIQFQNNGVVDDSQLPKDRFSAERLKGVDSTLKIQPAKLEDSAVYLCASSVQNEQFFGPGTRLTVL.

In this sample, this clone turned up once. The rearrangement uses TRBV5-1 and TRBJ1-2, with 9 bases that match TRBD1. The V segment lost 0 bases and the J segment 4 bases; nucleotides outside the gene matches: 10. CDR1 and CDR2 (germline): SGHRS, YFSETQ. The CDR3 has 17 amino acids. The CDR3 spells CASSLATGTGLPYGYTF. The CDR3 DNA follows: TGCGCCAGCAGCTTGGCCACCGGGACAGGGCTACCCTATGGCTACACCTTC. Looking up the rest from reference TRBV5-1 and TRBJ1-2 gives the full variable domain: KAGVTQTPRYLIKTRGQQVTLSCSPISGHRSVSWYQQTPGQGLQFLFEYFSETQRNKGNFPGRFSGRQFSNSRSEMNVSTLELGDSALYLCASSLATGTGLPYGYTFGSGTRLTVV.

The rearrangement links TRBV9 to TRBJ2-1; 7 bases are shared with TRBD2. The CDR3 totals 15 residues. The ends lost 3 bases at V and 3 bases at J; junction bases unmatched: 6. Germline V lookup: CDR1 SGDLS, CDR2 YYNGEE. CDR3 in amino acids: CASSGGSGVYNEQFF. In DNA form, the CDR3 reads TGTGCCAGCAGCGGGGGGAGCGGGGTCTACAATGAGCAGTTCTTC.

Written as DNA, the CDR3 is TGTGCCAGCAGCCCTCGAGAGACCCAGTACTTC. It encodes CASSPRETQYF. The chain links TRBV7-9 to TRBJ2-5; no clear D. V lost 5 bases and J 4 bases, leaving 5 bases between the germline ends. CDR3 length: 11 residues. CDR1 is SEHNR and CDR2 is FQNEAQ in the germline V gene (reference sequence).

The J gene is TRBJ2-7, the V gene TRBV20-1; 9 nucleotides line up with TRBD2. CDR1 is DFQATT and CDR2 is SNEGSKA in the germline V gene (reference sequence). The J segment lost 4 bases and the V segment lost 3 bases, leaving 7 bases of the junction unmatched. The CDR3 length is 14 residues. The CDR3 loop is CSASRGLAGYEQYF. CDR3 coding DNA: TGCAGTGCTAGTCGGGGACTAGCAGGTTACGAGCAGTACTTC.

The chain uses TRBV7-2 and TRBJ2-7; D gene unclear. V was clipped by 6 bases and J by 4 bases, with 7 bases between them. The CDR3 spans 11 residues. Germline V lookup: CDR1 SGHTA, CDR2 FQGNSA. The CDR3: CASSRRYEQYF. CDR3 nucleotide sequence: TGTGCCAGCAGTCGCCGGTACGAGCAGTACTTC.

The chain uses TRBV5-1 and TRBJ2-7; TRBD2 might be the D (7 bases). V dropped 4 bases and J dropped 6 bases, with 29 bases sitting between them. Germline V gene sequence: CDR1 SGHRS, CDR2 YFSETQ. The CDR3 spans 18 residues. As DNA, the CDR3 is TGCGCCAGCAGCCTTAGAGGCCGGGGGGCAGAGGGGTTCCTCGAGCAGTACTTC. It encodes CASSLRGRGAEGFLEQYF.

The V gene is TRBV7-9, the J gene TRBJ2-1; no firm D call. This CDR3 region has 15 residues. Germline V gives CDR1 SEHNR, CDR2 FQNEAQ (reference sequence). Trimming pared 1 base from V and 7 bases from J, leaving 14 bases between. CDR3 region: CASSLGGEVKNEQFF. Here the CDR3 DNA reads TGTGCCAGCAGCTTAGGAGGTGAGGTTAAGAATGAGCAGTTCTTC.

The gene calls are TRBV18 and TRBJ2-7; no definite D call. The CDR3 runs 13 residues. Per the germline V gene, CDR1 is KGHSH and CDR2 is LQKENI. With 2 bases removed from V and 2 bases from J, the gap between germline ends came to 7 bases. CDR3 sequence reads: CASSPGPTYEQYF. The CDR3 nucleotides are TGTGCCAGCTCACCAGGGCCGACCTACGAGCAGTACTTC.